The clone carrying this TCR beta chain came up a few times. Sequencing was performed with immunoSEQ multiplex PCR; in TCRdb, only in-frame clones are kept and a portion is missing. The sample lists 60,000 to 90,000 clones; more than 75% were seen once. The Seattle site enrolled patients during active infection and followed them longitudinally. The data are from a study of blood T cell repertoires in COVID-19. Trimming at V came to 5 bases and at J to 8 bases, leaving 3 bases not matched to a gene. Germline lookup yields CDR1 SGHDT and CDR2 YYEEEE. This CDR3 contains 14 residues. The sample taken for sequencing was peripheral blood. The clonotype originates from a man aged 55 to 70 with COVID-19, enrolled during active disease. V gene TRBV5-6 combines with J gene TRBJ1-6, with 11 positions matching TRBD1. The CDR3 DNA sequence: TGTGCCAGCAGTTGGGGACAGGGGGATTCACCCCTCCACTTT. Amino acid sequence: CASSWGQGDSPLHF.